This entry lists 27 T cell receptor beta chains sequenced from one sample in a study of CD8+CD57+ T cells in acquired aplastic anemia. CDR3 and TCR beta VDJ profiling relied on a genomic DNA template. TCRdb re-called the reads through MiXCR, storing one row per CDR3 protein. The sample includes approximately 300,000 distinct CDR3 sequences, roughly 61% of them seen just once. By flow cytometry, patients selected for sequencing had shown an expansion of CD8+CD57+ cells. The specimen was sorted CD4+, CD8+, or CD8+CD57+ T cells (not recorded which) from PBMCs. The receptor source for this set is a human donor with aplastic anemia.

This clonotype was detected a few times. The gene calls are TRBV15 and TRBJ1-6; no clear D. Germline V gene lookup returns CDR1 LNHNV and CDR2 YYDKDF (reference sequence). V lost 6 bases and J lost 4, with 10 bases in between. The CDR3 spans 14 residues. The CDR3 region is CATSSGPYNSPLHF. The CDR3 nucleotides are TGTGCCACCAGTTCTGGGCCTTATAATTCACCCCTCCACTTT.

The chain joins TRBV20-1 to TRBJ1-2; D ambiguous. From germline, CDR1 is DFQATT and CDR2 SNEGSKA (reference sequence). The CDR3 is 14 residues long. V lost 1 base, J lost 0 bases, and 9 bases lay in between. The CDR3 loop reads CSARVQPTNYGYTF. The CDR3 coding sequence is TGCAGTGCTAGAGTACAACCGACTAACTATGGCTACACCTTC.

This chain connects TRBV29-1 to TRBJ2-5, with 11 bases identical to TRBD2. Germline loops: CDR1 SQVTM, CDR2 ANQGSEA. The CDR3 loop spans 14 amino acids. V lost 5 bases and J lost 2; bases outside the gene matches: 4. The CDR3 loop reads CSVLVAGGQETQYF. As DNA, the CDR3 is TGCAGCGTTCTAGTAGCGGGAGGGCAAGAGACCCAGTACTTC.

In DNA, the CDR3 is TGTGCCACCAGCAGACGGAGCGGTCCTAGCACAGATACGCAGTATTTT. It translates to CATSRRSGPSTDTQYF. V gene TRBV15 combines with J gene TRBJ2-3; possible D gene TRBD2, 5 bases. Trimming took off 2 bases at V and 0 bases at J, with 12 bases between the two ends. The CDR3 has 16 residues. Per the germline V gene, CDR1 is LNHNV and CDR2 is YYDKDF (reference sequence).

J is TRBJ2-7 and V is TRBV2; 15 bases are shared with TRBD2. This CDR3 spans 14 amino acids. Germline-derived CDR1 and CDR2 are SNHLY and FYNNEI. J was trimmed by 7 bases and V by 5 bases; bases with no gene match: 3. Here the CDR3 DNA reads TGTGCCAGCAGTAAGGGACTAGCGGGGGGTGAGCAGTACTTC. Its protein product is CASSKGLAGGEQYF. Full variable domain (missing parts from reference TRBV2 and TRBJ2-7): EPEVTQTPSHQVTQMGQEVILRCVPISNHLYFYWYRQILGQKVEFLVSFYNNEISEKSEIFDDQFSVERPDGSNFTLKIRSTKLEDSAMYFCASSKGLAGGEQYFGPGTRLTVT.

This chain connects TRBV6-5 to TRBJ1-2; D gene ambiguous. CDR1 and CDR2 (germline): MNHEY, SVGAGI. The CDR3 runs 16 residues. Trimming pared 5 bases from V and 1 base from J, leaving 17 bases between. CDR3 nucleotide sequence: TGTGCCAGCAGTATTACGACATGGAACTATAACTATGGCTACACCTTC. It specifies CASSITTWNYNYGYTF.

Ten or more counts support this clonotype. The chain combines TRBV4-1 with TRBJ1-6; a possible D gene is TRBD1 (5 bases). CDR3 size: 15 residues. The ends were cut back, 2 bases at V and 8 bases at J, with 13 bases in the middle. CDR1 is MGHRA and CDR2 is YSYEKL in the germline V gene. The CDR3 DNA sequence: TGCGCCAGCAGCCAAAAGACAGCCCCAGATTCACCCCTCCACTTT. This sequence encodes CASSQKTAPDSPLHF.

The V and J genes are TRBV2 and TRBJ2-3, with 10 positions matching TRBD2. The trim removed 4 bases at V and 2 bases at J, leaving 15 bases unmatched. From germline, CDR1 is SNHLY and CDR2 FYNNEI. The CDR3 sequence is 19 residues long. For the CDR3, the DNA is TGTGCCAGCAGTGTCTTCTCCAGCGGGGGGGCACGCGACACAGATACGCAGTATTTT. As protein: CASSVFSSGGARDTDTQYF.

The V and J genes are TRBV20-1 and TRBJ2-7, with no clear D. There are 11 residues in the CDR3. CDR1 and CDR2 (germline): DFQATT, SNEGSKA (reference sequence). Trimming shortened V by 1 base and J by 5 bases, and 6 bases separated the two germline ends. The CDR3 here is CSARAPDEQYF. CDR3 in DNA: TGCAGTGCTAGAGCCCCGGACGAGCAGTACTTC.

As to this clonotype: The junction departs from the called germline gene at one end, perhaps through a read error. The J gene is TRBJ2-5, the V gene TRBV5-6; no clear D. CDR1 is SGHDT and CDR2 is YYEEEE in the germline V gene. This CDR3 is 15 amino acids long. CDR3 sequence reads: CASSLGGSNHETQYF. DNA for the CDR3: TGTGCCAGCAGCTTGGGGGGTAGTAACCACGAGACCCAGTACTTC.

This clonotype was recorded at least ten times. This sequence joins TRBV9 and TRBJ2-2; D ambiguous. V was clipped by 4 bases and J by 7 bases, with 8 bases between them. The CDR3 consists of 12 residues. Germline loops: CDR1 SGDLS, CDR2 YYNGEE. The CDR3 DNA follows: TGTGCCAGCAGCCTATTAAGCGGGGAGCTGTTTTTT. Protein sequence: CASSLLSGELFF.

The V gene is TRBV5-1, the J gene TRBJ2-1, with D tentatively TRBD1 (6 bases). This CDR3 is 14 amino acids long. V lost 4 bases and J 9 bases, leaving 17 bases between the germline ends. CDR1 is SGHRS and CDR2 is YFSETQ in the germline V gene. The CDR3 spells CASSRQGHMGEQFF. For the CDR3, the DNA is TGCGCCAGCAGCCGGCAGGGGCACATGGGTGAGCAGTTCTTC. The entire variable domain, with the rest obtained from reference TRBV5-1 and TRBJ2-1, is as follows: KAGVTQTPRYLIKTRGQQVTLSCSPISGHRSVSWYQQTPGQGLQFLFEYFSETQRNKGNFPGRFSGRQFSNSRSEMNVSTLELGDSALYLCASSRQGHMGEQFFGPGTRLTVL.

The table lists this clonotype with a count of one. The rearrangement uses TRBV9 and TRBJ2-5; the D call may be TRBD1 or TRBD2 (5 bases each). The CDR3 totals 15 residues. Trimming cost V 4 bases and J 0 bases, with 13 bases left between them. Germline lookup yields CDR1 SGDLS and CDR2 YYNGEE. Here the CDR3 reads CASSLSGTNQETQYF. As DNA, the CDR3 is TGTGCCAGCAGCTTATCGGGGACGAACCAAGAGACCCAGTACTTC. The full variable domain, with the rest looked up from reference TRBV9 and TRBJ2-5, is DSGVTQTPKHLITATGQRVTLRCSPRSGDLSVYWYQQSLDQGLQFLIQYYNGEERAKGNILERFSAQQFPDLHSELNLSSLELGDSALYFCASSLSGTNQETQYFGPGTRLLVL.

This clonotype appeared many times. This chain connects TRBV6-5 to TRBJ1-1; 10 bases agree with TRBD1. The J segment lost 5 bases and the V segment lost 7 bases, leaving 4 bases of the junction unmatched. The length of the CDR3 is 13 residues. Germline V gene sequence: CDR1 MNHEY, CDR2 SVGAGI. The CDR3 protein is CASTTGGDTEAFF. CDR3 DNA sequence: TGTGCCAGCACGACAGGGGGCGATACTGAAGCTTTCTTT.

The chain employs TRBV24-1 and TRBJ2-3; TRBD2 matches 7 bases. J lost 3 bases, V lost 7 bases, and 9 bases had no gene match. CDR1 KGHDR and CDR2 SFDVKD come from the germline V gene. This CDR3 region has 15 residues. CDR3 sequence reads: CATRESGEGTDTQYF. CDR3 nucleotide sequence: TGTGCCACCAGGGAGAGCGGGGAGGGGACAGATACGCAGTATTTT.

This clonotype has a handful of counts. The V gene is TRBV19, the J gene TRBJ1-2, with 7 bases fitting TRBD1. Trimming at V came to 10 bases and at J to 11 bases, leaving 10 bases not matched to a gene. This CDR3 has 11 residues. Germline V gene sequence: CDR1 LNHDA, CDR2 SQIVND (reference sequence). CDR3 sequence (DNA): TGTGCCACCTACAGGGGATTATTGTACACCTTC. Its translation: CATYRGLLYTF.

The V and J genes are TRBV2 and TRBJ2-6; 7 nucleotides agree with TRBD1. V was pared by 7 bases and J by 2 bases, with 5 bases of the junction left unmatched. The CDR3 spans 15 residues. In germline, CDR1 is SNHLY, CDR2 FYNNEI. CDR3 amino acids: CASKTQGAGANVLTF. Here the CDR3 DNA reads TGTGCCAGCAAGACTCAGGGGGCTGGGGCCAACGTCCTGACTTTC.

A single count supports this clonotype. J is TRBJ1-1 and V is TRBV11-2, with TRBD1 matching over 7 bases. CDR3 length: 13 residues. The germline CDR1 and CDR2 sequences are SGHAT and FQNNGV. V lost 3 bases to trimming and J lost 7 bases; unmatched junction nucleotides: 5. The CDR3 sequence is CASSFGTANEAFF. CDR3 DNA sequence: TGTGCCAGCAGCTTCGGGACAGCCAATGAAGCTTTCTTT.

V and J are TRBV12-3 or TRBV12-4 and TRBJ1-5, with D tentatively TRBD1 (6 bases). Trimming left V 1 base short and J 3 bases short, with 10 bases between. The CDR3 totals 15 residues. As DNA, the CDR3 is TGTGCCAGCAGTTTAGTACAGGGCTACAATCAGCCCCAGCATTTT. The encoded protein is CASSLVQGYNQPQHF.

The chain recombines TRBV25-1 with TRBJ1-4; 7 bases agree with TRBD1. The CDR3 is made up of 17 amino acids. The germline gives CDR1 MGHDK, CDR2 SYGVNS. V was pared by 9 bases and J by 0 bases, with 13 bases of the junction left unmatched. The CDR3 sequence: CARPASGQLATNEKLFF. The CDR3 bases are TGTGCCAGGCCCGCTTCGGGACAGCTTGCAACTAATGAAAAACTGTTTTTT.

This chain uses TRBV15 with TRBJ1-2, with 7 positions matching TRBD1. There are 16 residues in the CDR3. The germline V gene encodes CDR1 LNHNV and CDR2 YYDKDF (reference sequence). The J segment lost 5 bases and the V segment lost 1 base, leaving 10 bases of the junction unmatched. The CDR3 bases are TGTGCCACCAGCAGAGGGAAACAGGGGTTCGGGTATGGCTACACCTTC. Its protein product is CATSRGKQGFGYGYTF.

The rearrangement joins TRBV24-1 to TRBJ2-7; 8 nucleotides match TRBD2. Germline CDR1 and CDR2: KGHDR and SFDVKD. The CDR3 is 15 amino acids. Unmatched junction bases numbered 6, after V lost 4 bases and J lost 2 bases. CDR3 bases: TGTGCCACCAGTGACCCCACTAGCGGTGCCTACGAGCAGTACTTC. It specifies CATSDPTSGAYEQYF.

This sequence joins TRBV7-9 and TRBJ2-3; 8 nucleotides match TRBD1. With V trimmed by 3 bases and J by 4 bases, 9 bases remained unmatched. This CDR3 is built from 16 residues. CDR1 is SEHNR, CDR2 FQNEAQ, per germline (reference sequence). The CDR3 here is CASSFVGTGPPDTQYF. CDR3 in DNA: TGTGCCAGCAGCTTCGTCGGGACAGGCCCCCCAGATACGCAGTATTTT.

J is TRBJ2-3 and V is TRBV6-4; 12 bases agree with TRBD1. V gave up 4 bases and J gave up 11 bases; unmatched junction bases: 7. CDR1 MRHNA and CDR2 SNTAGT come from the germline V gene. The CDR3 totals 14 residues. The CDR3: CASSAGTGGNEQYF. CDR3 coding DNA: TGTGCCAGCAGTGCCGGGACAGGGGGCAATGAGCAGTATTTT.

The chain has TRBV7-8 and TRBJ2-7, with D maybe TRBD2 (5 bases). The germline gives CDR1 SGHVS, CDR2 FQNEAQ. This CDR3 is built from 14 residues. Trimming stripped 5 bases from V and 0 bases from J, with 11 bases between. The CDR3 loop is CASSPYGNSYEQYF. The CDR3 bases are TGTGCCAGCAGCCCATACGGGAACTCCTACGAGCAGTACTTC.

The chain is built from TRBV15 and TRBJ1-5; D is perhaps TRBD1 (6 bases). Germline loops: CDR1 LNHNV, CDR2 YYDKDF (reference sequence). This CDR3 contains 17 residues. With 2 bases removed from V and 0 bases from J, the gap between germline ends came to 14 bases. CDR3 sequence reads: CATSRQGRIDSNQPQHF. For the CDR3, the DNA is TGTGCCACCAGCAGACAGGGGAGAATAGATAGCAATCAGCCCCAGCATTTT.

The chain recombines TRBV24-1 with TRBJ2-7, with 7 positions matching TRBD1. Germline V gene lookup returns CDR1 KGHDR and CDR2 SFDVKD. J gave up 4 bases and V 4 bases, and 12 bases lay outside the gene matches. The CDR3 has 16 residues. The DNA for the CDR3 is TGTGCCACCAGTGACAGGACAGGTGGCCGTTTTTACGAGCAGTACTTC. Translation: CATSDRTGGRFYEQYF.